What follows are 15 T cell receptor beta chains derived from one specimen sequenced in a study of regulatory T cells in long-lasting Graves disease. Documented time point: newly diagnosed GD, antithyroid drugs for less than 3 months. Construction of the TCR library relied on RNA isolated from PBMCs. CDR3-region Arm-PCR and iRepertoire HTBI primers produced the TCR beta libraries. A single record per CDR3 protein comes from TCRdb applying MiXCR to the multiplex PCR reads. The table has 580,000 or so distinct CDR3 sequences, 15% to 20% seen once. This sample also appeared in a second study, on T cells in Graves' hyperthyroidism and ophthalmopathy.

The sequenced sample was peripheral blood mononuclear cells (PBMCs), obtained at new diagnosis, from a patient treated with antithyroid drugs. The receptor source for this set is a man younger than 30 with Graves disease.

This clonotype was counted only a few times. The rearrangement links TRBV5-1 to TRBJ2-5; 11 nucleotides line up with TRBD1. The ends lost 4 bases at V and 2 bases at J; junction bases unmatched: 4. The CDR3 consists of 15 residues. The germline gives CDR1 SGHRS, CDR2 YFSETQ. The DNA of the CDR3 is TGCGCCAGCAGCCACGGGACAGGGGGTCAAGAGACCCAGTACTTC. Translation gives CASSHGTGGQETQYF.

The chain links TRBV7-9 to TRBJ2-6; D is uncertain. The V and J ends lost 10 bases and 3 bases respectively, with 13 bases between them. This CDR3 contains 14 residues. CDR1 is SEHNR and CDR2 is FQNEAQ in the germline V gene (reference sequence). CDR3 in DNA: TGTGCCATCCGTGGACGATTTGGGGCCAACGTCCTGACTTTC. Protein product: CAIRGRFGANVLTF.

This clonotype was seen ten or more times. V and J are TRBV5-1 and TRBJ2-4, with unresolved D. The CDR3 is 12 amino acids. Trimming took off 0 bases at V and 5 bases at J, with 3 bases between the two ends. The germline CDR1 and CDR2 sequences are SGHRS and YFSETQ. The CDR3 protein is CASSLEENIQYF. CDR3 coding DNA: TGCGCCAGCAGCTTGGAGGAAAACATTCAGTACTTC.

This chain uses TRBV29-1 with TRBJ2-7; D gene uncertain. CDR1 and CDR2 (germline): SQVTM, ANQGSEA. V lost 7 bases to trimming and J lost 2 bases, with 9 bases between them. CDR3 length: 11 residues. The CDR3 nucleotides read TGCAGCGCACATTCCACCTACGAGCAGTACTTC. Protein product: CSAHSTYEQYF.

This chain uses TRBV6-1 with TRBJ1-5; D may be TRBD1 (5 bases). With 5 bases removed from V and 7 bases from J, the gap between germline ends came to 12 bases. The CDR3 sequence is 13 residues long. Germline assignment: CDR1 MNHNS and CDR2 SASEGT. This CDR3 is CASSLPGVQPQHF. CDR3 nucleotide sequence: TGTGCCAGCAGTCTTCCGGGGGTGCAGCCCCAGCATTTT.

This sequence joins TRBV20-1 and TRBJ2-1, with 8 bases fitting TRBD2. Germline V gene lookup returns CDR1 DFQATT and CDR2 SNEGSKA (reference sequence). The CDR3 is 18 amino acids. The ends lost 6 bases at V and 2 bases at J; junction bases unmatched: 18. The CDR3 DNA sequence: TGCAGTGCCGGGGGGGGGGGTGCGACTAGCAAAGCCTACAATGAGCAGTTCTTC. This encodes CSAGGGGATSKAYNEQFF.

Many counts were recorded for this clonotype. The rearrangement uses TRBV3-1 and TRBJ2-5; 7 bases map to TRBD1. V lost 3 bases and J lost 0; bases outside the gene matches: 7. The V gene's germline CDR1 is LGHDT and CDR2 YNNKEL (reference sequence). This CDR3 contains 16 residues. As DNA, the CDR3 is TGTGCCAGCAGCCAGGTGACAGGGTGGGACCAAGAGACCCAGTACTTC. Amino acid sequence: CASSQVTGWDQETQYF.

This clonotype was seen a few times. J is TRBJ2-1 and V is TRBV28; 11 bases align to TRBD2. CDR1 is MDHEN and CDR2 is SYDVKM in the germline V gene. The CDR3 spans 16 residues. The junction had 10 bases not matched to a gene; V was cut back by 3 bases and J by 9 bases. CDR3 nucleotides: TGTGCCAGCAGTTTCCTAACTAGCGGGAGTGGCGCTGAGCAGTTCTTC. Amino acids: CASSFLTSGSGAEQFF.

The table lists this clonotype with a few counts. This chain connects TRBV29-1 to TRBJ2-5; TRBD1 matches at 7 bases. Trimming at V came to 3 bases and at J to 2 bases, leaving 3 bases not matched to a gene. The CDR3 contains 13 residues. CDR1 is SQVTM, CDR2 ANQGSEA, per germline. The CDR3 sequence is CSVETGRQETQYF. The CDR3 nucleotides are TGCAGCGTTGAGACAGGGAGACAAGAGACCCAGTACTTC.

The J gene is TRBJ1-1, the V gene TRBV29-1; perhaps TRBD1 as D (6 bases). The germline CDR1 and CDR2 sequences are SQVTM and ANQGSEA. V was shortened by 4 bases and J by 4 bases, with 13 bases between the two germline ends. The CDR3 has 13 amino acids. As DNA, the CDR3 is TGCAGCGTTGGGGGGGCAGGGGCCACTGAAGCTTTCTTT. Protein: CSVGGAGATEAFF.

Notes on this clonotype: This may come from a read error, since a much larger clone is one base off. J is TRBJ2-5 and V is TRBV7-8; tentative D call: TRBD1 (6 bases). This CDR3 is built from 16 residues. CDR1 is SGHVS and CDR2 is FQNEAQ in the germline V gene. The CDR3 reads CASSLRLAGARETRYF. CDR3 in DNA: TGTGCCAGCAGCTTAAGATTGGCAGGGGCTAGGGAGACCCGGTACTTC.

This clonotype was detected many times. The V gene is TRBV18, the J gene TRBJ2-3; D may be TRBD2 (5 bases). V lost 6 bases, J lost 5 bases, and 12 bases lay in between. Germline CDR1 and CDR2: KGHSH and LQKENI. The length of the CDR3 is 13 residues. The CDR3: CASSSAVGDTQYF. CDR3 in DNA: TGTGCCAGCTCCTCAGCGGTTGGAGATACGCAGTATTTT.

This clonotype was detected many times. The chain uses TRBV6-1 and TRBJ1-4; tentative D call: TRBD1 (6 bases). Germline CDR1 is MNHNS and CDR2 is SASEGT. This CDR3 is 13 amino acids long. V dropped 5 bases and J dropped 5 bases, with 9 bases sitting between them. CDR3 loop: CASSRTVNEKLFF. The CDR3 bases are TGTGCCAGCAGTCGGACAGTGAATGAAAAACTGTTTTTT.

At least ten counts were recorded for this clonotype. The gene calls are TRBV6-1 and TRBJ1-5; possibly TRBD1 for D (6 bases). V was shortened by 5 bases and J by 4 bases, with 18 bases between the two germline ends. The CDR3 totals 16 residues. Germline assignment: CDR1 MNHNS and CDR2 SASEGT. This CDR3 reads CASSLGGPGSNQPQHF. CDR3 sequence (DNA): TGTGCCAGCAGTCTGGGGGGGCCGGGGTCGAATCAGCCCCAGCATTTT.

The sample holds a few counts of this clonotype. The genes are TRBV3-1 and TRBJ2-7; 8 bases are a match to TRBD2. This CDR3 spans 15 amino acids. The germline V gene has CDR1 LGHDT and CDR2 YNNKEL (reference sequence). The ends lost 4 bases at V and 2 bases at J; junction bases unmatched: 7. The CDR3 region is CASSPRTSRAYEQYF. The CDR3, as DNA: TGTGCCAGCAGCCCCAGGACTAGCCGGGCCTACGAGCAGTACTTC.